The source of this T cell receptor beta chain is a study of blood T cell repertoires in COVID-19. Recruitment covered roughly 22 US areas and drew participants whose ages spanned about 18 to 90 years. How the authors handled the data: Amplified reference gene primers provided the basis for estimating nucleated cell counts. The assay was immunoSEQ multiplex PCR, and TCRdb's table has in-frame clones only and misses some. V and J calls and clone size are those listed in that table; D and trimming were worked out from the DNA. This table has 300,000 to 400,000 clones, approximately 83% appearing once. Trimming took off 0 bases at V and 9 bases at J, with 5 bases between the two ends. The CDR3 sequence is 11 residues long. Germline-derived CDR1 and CDR2 are SGDLS and YYNGEE.

The genes are TRBV9 and TRBJ2-3; D is ambiguous. The sequence came from a woman between 40 and 50 years old with acute COVID-19. The sequenced sample consisted of PBMCs or T cells enriched from blood (not recorded which). The DNA for the CDR3 is TGTGCCAGCAGCGTAGGAGGAACGCAGTATTTT. Its protein is CASSVGGTQYF.